The source of this TCR beta chain is a study of Ad26.COV2.S vaccination and SARS-CoV-2 variants. The CDR3 is made up of 15 amino acids. The V segment lost 7 bases and the J segment 8 bases; nucleotides outside the gene matches: 12. The germline V gene encodes CDR1 SGHDT and CDR2 YYEEEE. Study-level results: Vaccine and placebo recipients had comparable breadth of non-spike TCRs.

Produced via immunoSEQ multiplex PCR; TCRdb's table is partial and in-frame only. The data show about 350,000 clones, with more than 85% seen just once and under 6% held by the top ten. The treatment denotes: around 19 received Ad26.COV2.S at low or high dose, single or two shots; about 5 received placebo; per-sample allocation not given. Collection of the samples took place on day 63 after the first injection of vaccine or placebo. Cohort 1b enrolled adults aged 18-55 years in Boston. As for this clone: Its target is unknown.

Sequenced material: peripheral blood, taken in a trial of Ad26.COV2.S vaccine versus placebo. The clonotype originates from a person between 18 and 60 years old who received the Ad26.COV2.S COVID-19 vaccine or a placebo. The chain couples TRBV5-6 to TRBJ2-1; 10 nucleotides line up with TRBD1. CDR3 residues: CASGEGDRGQDEQFF. CDR3 bases: TGTGCCAGCGGCGAGGGGGACAGGGGCCAGGATGAGCAGTTCTTC.